Shown below are 10 T cell receptor beta chains from a single sample sequenced in a study of blood T cell repertoires in COVID-19. Libraries were prepared by immunoSEQ multiplex PCR; TCRdb keeps only in-frame clonotypes and omits some of them. The data contain 300,000 to 350,000 clones, about 89% of them singletons. The specimen sequenced was peripheral blood. These receptors originate from a woman aged 50 to 65 with COVID-19, enrolled during active disease.

The chain employs TRBV30 and TRBJ1-2; D remains ambiguous. Trimming left V 5 bases short and J 2 bases short, with 12 bases between. Germline V gene data show CDR1 as GTSNPN and CDR2 as SVGIG (reference sequence). CDR3 length: 13 residues. The CDR3, as DNA: TGTGCCTGGGCGGTACGGAGGAACTATGGCTACACCTTC. Protein: CAWAVRRNYGYTF.

The chain has TRBV9 and TRBJ2-7, with 8 bases aligning to TRBD2. CDR1 is SGDLS, CDR2 YYNGEE, per germline. This CDR3 spans 15 amino acids. Trimming removed 3 bases from V and 2 bases from J; junction bases left unmatched: 7. The chain's CDR3 is CASSEASGRTYEQYF. In DNA, the CDR3 is TGTGCCAGCAGCGAAGCCAGCGGGAGAACCTACGAGCAGTACTTC. Full variable domain (remainder filled in from reference TRBV9 and TRBJ2-7): DSGVTQTPKHLITATGQRVTLRCSPRSGDLSVYWYQQSLDQGLQFLIQYYNGEERAKGNILERFSAQQFPDLHSELNLSSLELGDSALYFCASSEASGRTYEQYFGPGTRLTVT.

The chain recombines TRBV11-3 with TRBJ2-3; weak D call: TRBD2 (7 bases). CDR1 and CDR2 (germline): SGHNT, YENEEA. Trimming left V 4 bases short and J 3 bases short, with 14 bases between. CDR3 size: 15 residues. In nucleotides, the CDR3 is TGTGCCAGCAGCTCGGGGGAGGGGGAAACAGATACGCAGTATTTT. This codes for CASSSGEGETDTQYF.

The genes are TRBV4-3 and TRBJ2-1, with TRBD2 matching over 13 bases. Germline V gene sequence: CDR1 LGHNA, CDR2 YSLEER. The CDR3 contains 20 residues. Trimming at V came to 0 bases and at J to 4 bases, leaving 12 bases not matched to a gene. The CDR3 is CASSQERGLAGTGGYNEQFF. The CDR3 nucleotides are TGCGCCAGCAGCCAAGAGAGGGGACTAGCGGGAACGGGGGGGTACAATGAGCAGTTCTTC.

This clone was observed a single time. V and J are TRBV3-1 (or the pseudogene TRBV3-2) and TRBJ2-2, with a possible D match to TRBD2 (6 bases). The CDR3 is 16 residues long. Germline CDR1 and CDR2: LGHDT and YNNKEL (reference sequence). V lost 3 bases to trimming and J lost 4 bases, with 15 bases between them. In nucleotides, the CDR3 is TGTGCCAGCAGCCATTTTGCCGGGAGTTCCACCGGGGAGCTGTTTTTT. This encodes CASSHFAGSSTGELFF.

The chain carries TRBV27 and TRBJ2-1, with 8 bases aligning to TRBD2. The V gene's germline CDR1 is MNHEY and CDR2 SMNVEV (reference sequence). V lost 5 bases and J lost 3; bases outside the gene matches: 6. This CDR3 has 15 amino acids. The CDR3 DNA reads as TGTGCCAGCAGTCGACTAGCGCGAAACTACAATGAGCAGTTCTTC. Amino acids: CASSRLARNYNEQFF.

The chain has TRBV19 and TRBJ1-2; 9 nucleotides agree with TRBD1. The CDR3 length is 13 residues. Trimming at V came to 5 bases and at J to 6 bases, leaving 4 bases not matched to a gene. Germline-derived CDR1 and CDR2 are LNHDA and SQIVND (reference sequence). This chain's CDR3 is CASSPGTGNGYTF. CDR3 DNA sequence: TGTGCCAGTAGTCCCGGGACAGGGAATGGCTACACCTTC.

The CDR3 region is CASSILDRVSPLHF. The CDR3 DNA reads as TGTGCCAGTAGTATTCTGGACAGGGTGTCACCCCTCCACTTT. V gene TRBV19 combines with J gene TRBJ1-6, with TRBD1 matching over 8 bases. The germline V gene encodes CDR1 LNHDA and CDR2 SQIVND (reference sequence). This CDR3 contains 14 residues. The J segment lost 10 bases and the V segment lost 3 bases, leaving 5 bases of the junction unmatched.

The chain has TRBV10-3 and TRBJ1-6; tentative D call: TRBD1 (6 bases). Per germline, CDR1 ENHRY and CDR2 SYGVKD. V lost 7 bases to trimming and J lost 2 bases, with 15 bases between them. This CDR3 has 16 amino acids. Written as DNA, the CDR3 is TGTGCCATCAAGGAGACAGGAGCACCCTATAATTCACCCCTCCACTTT. Its protein is CAIKETGAPYNSPLHF.

The genes are TRBV24-1 and TRBJ2-7, with D maybe TRBD1 (5 bases). V was pared by 9 bases and J by 7 bases, with 18 bases between. The germline V gene encodes CDR1 KGHDR and CDR2 SFDVKD. The CDR3 sequence is 13 residues long. CDR3 sequence reads: CATQARVFGEQYF. The CDR3 DNA follows: TGTGCCACCCAAGCCAGGGTATTTGGGGAGCAGTACTTC.